The clone carrying this T cell receptor beta chain was seen a handful of times. This sample stems from a study of T-cell reconstitution after alpha-beta-depleted transplantation in children. Construction of the TCRbeta library involved unique molecular identifiers. TCRdb ran MiXCR on the PCR reads and lists one entry per CDR3 protein. The sample has a few hundred thousand distinct CDR3 sequences, around 16% seen once. CDR3 size: 14 residues. CDR1 is MNHEY and CDR2 is SVGEGT in the germline V gene. Trimming took 2 bases from V and 3 from J, leaving 8 bases between them. This receptor was obtained from a boy younger than two who had a stem cell transplant for Wiskott-Aldrich syndrome, so the T cells may come from the graft donor. Sequences were derived from PBMCs, mostly from graft donor cells, sampled 360 days after TCRalphabeta/CD19-depleted stem cell transplant. The V gene is TRBV6-2 or TRBV6-3, the J gene TRBJ2-4; D remains ambiguous. The CDR3 here is CASSYGHIKNIQYF. The DNA for the CDR3 is TGTGCCAGCAGTTACGGCCATATCAAAAACATTCAGTACTTC.